This entry lists 18 T cell receptor beta chains sequenced from one sample in a study of cytomegalovirus exposure and HLA in healthy donors. PCR employed 60 Vbeta and 13 Jbeta primers. The method was immunoSEQ multiplex PCR; TCRdb's version includes in-frame clones alone and lacks a portion of them. Among about 110,000 clones, 77% were seen once, and the ten largest hold roughly 3.5%. Sequencing was done on a sample of PBMCs. The receptors shown here come from a human donor in good health.

The chain links TRBV19 to TRBJ2-1; possible D gene TRBD2, 6 bases. CDR3 size: 13 residues. Germline V gene data show CDR1 as LNHDA and CDR2 as SQIVND (reference sequence). Deletions cut 2 bases from V and 9 bases from J, with 11 bases between. DNA of the CDR3: TGTGCCAGTAGTATAAACCTGGGGGGTGAGCAGTTCTTC. Translating gives CASSINLGGEQFF.

In regard to this clone: A junction boundary mismatches the germline segment, possibly from a read error. The J gene is TRBJ1-1, the V gene TRBV6-1; D is unresolved. In germline, CDR1 is MNHNS, CDR2 SASEGT. The CDR3 is made up of 14 amino acids. The CDR3 region has the DNA TGTGCCGGCAGTGCCGGTCCCGCGAACACTGAAGCTTTCTTT. This translates into CAGSAGPANTEAFF.

J is TRBJ2-1 and V is TRBV7-8; no firm D call. The CDR3 sequence is 16 residues long. Germline CDR1 reads SGHVS; CDR2 reads FQNEAQ. Trimming removed 0 bases at V and 3 bases at J, with 12 bases between. CDR3 sequence: CASSLARWRSYNEQFF. In DNA form, the CDR3 reads TGTGCCAGCAGCTTAGCGCGGTGGCGGAGCTACAATGAGCAGTTCTTC.

For this clone: Its ends do not fully match the called genes, so a read error is possible. The rearrangement uses TRBV2 and TRBJ2-2; D is possibly TRBD2 (6 bases). The germline gives CDR1 SNHLY, CDR2 FYNNEI. The CDR3 loop spans 14 amino acids. The CDR3 DNA follows: TGTGCCAGCAGAGGGACCGATTGGACCGGGGGGCTGTTTTTT. Translated, it gives CASRGTDWTGGLFF.

The chain is built from TRBV6-6 and TRBJ2-5, with TRBD1 as a possible D gene (6 bases). The closer fit of TRBJ2-7 to the DNA end suggests the J call may be wrong. The length of the CDR3 is 13 residues. Germline assignment: CDR1 MNHNY and CDR2 SVGAGI (reference sequence). CDR3 nucleotide sequence: TGTGCCAGCAGCTACGACAGGACCTACGAGCAGTACTTC. The encoded protein is CASSYDRTYEQYF.

The chain employs TRBV28 and TRBJ1-3; 7 positions agree with TRBD1. The germline CDR1 and CDR2 sequences are MDHEN and SYDVKM. This CDR3 contains 16 residues. J lost 2 bases, V lost 4 bases, and 8 bases had no gene match. CDR3 sequence: CASSSSGTETGNTIYF. CDR3 in DNA: TGTGCCAGCAGTTCCTCCGGGACAGAAACTGGAAACACCATATATTTT. Full variable domain (outside the CDR3, taken from reference TRBV28 and TRBJ1-3): DVKVTQSSRYLVKRTGEKVFLECVQDMDHENMFWYRQDPGLGLRLIYFSYDVKMKEKGDIPEGYSVSREKKERFSLILESASTNQTSMYLCASSSSGTETGNTIYFGEGSWLTVV.

As for this clone: One end of the junction does not line up with germline, which may come from a read error. The chain links TRBV10-2 to TRBJ1-3, with a weak D call TRBD1 (6 bases). The V gene's germline CDR1 is WSHSY and CDR2 SAAADI. This CDR3 region has 15 residues. DNA for the CDR3: TGCGCCAGCCGGCGACAGGCGGACTCTGGAAACACCATACATTTT. Translation gives CASRRQADSGNTIHF.

In DNA, the CDR3 is TGTGCCAGTAGTATTGGGTCGGGACAGGGCCTGACCCAGTACTTC. This codes for CASSIGSGQGLTQYF. The chain has TRBV19 and TRBJ2-5, with 9 bases identical to TRBD1. Per the germline V gene, CDR1 is LNHDA and CDR2 is SQIVND (reference sequence). The length of the CDR3 is 15 residues. The junction had 9 bases not matched to a gene; V was cut back by 3 bases and J by 7 bases.

The chain joins TRBV5-4 to TRBJ1-2; perhaps TRBD1 as D (6 bases). Germline loops: CDR1 SGHNT, CDR2 YYREEE (reference sequence). This CDR3 is 15 amino acids long. Trimming shortened V by 4 bases and J by 0 bases, and 13 bases separated the two germline ends. This CDR3 is CASSPRDTANYGYTF. Written as DNA, the CDR3 is TGTGCCAGCAGCCCAAGGGACACCGCTAACTATGGCTACACCTTC.

V and J are TRBV7-9 and TRBJ1-5; TRBD1 is a possible D gene (6 bases). V shed 4 bases and J shed 3 bases, with 10 bases lying between them. The CDR3 is made up of 14 amino acids. Germline loops: CDR1 SEHNR, CDR2 FQNEAQ (reference sequence). CDR3 nucleotide sequence: TGTGCCAGCAGCTCCGGACAGATCAATCAGCCCCAGCATTTT. Amino acids: CASSSGQINQPQHF.

The table lists this clone with a few counts. This chain joins TRBV27 and TRBJ2-1; a weak D match, TRBD1 (6 bases). Germline CDR1 MNHEY, CDR2 SMNVEV (reference sequence). Trimming stripped 0 bases from V and 7 bases from J, with 16 bases between. CDR3 length: 16 residues. CDR3 loop: CASSLSWQGLRNEQFF. The CDR3 DNA reads as TGTGCCAGCAGTTTATCCTGGCAGGGGTTAAGGAATGAGCAGTTCTTC.

CDR3 nucleotides: TGCAGCGCAACGTCGGACAGTGCAACTAATGAAAAACTGTTTTTT. This gives the protein CSATSDSATNEKLFF. This rearrangement joins TRBV29-1 to TRBJ1-4; a weak D match, TRBD1 (6 bases). From germline, CDR1 is SQVTM and CDR2 ANQGSEA. This CDR3 comprises 15 residues. Trimming pared 7 bases from V and 0 bases from J, leaving 15 bases between.

The chain carries TRBV7-8 and TRBJ1-1; D is undetermined. Germline V gene lookup returns CDR1 SGHVS and CDR2 FQNEAQ. V shed 0 bases and J shed 6 bases, with 8 bases lying between them. This CDR3 contains 13 residues. The chain's CDR3 is CASSLAAYSEAFF. The CDR3, as DNA: TGTGCCAGCAGCTTAGCAGCATACTCTGAAGCTTTCTTT.

The V gene is TRBV5-4, the J gene TRBJ2-7; maybe TRBD2 (6 bases). Germline V CDR1 and CDR2: SGHNT, YYREEE (reference sequence). The CDR3 length is 14 residues. Trimming shortened V by 4 bases and J by 1 base, and 12 bases separated the two germline ends. This chain's CDR3 is CASSPGTSSYEQYF. Written as DNA, the CDR3 is TGTGCCAGCAGCCCGGGGACTTCATCCTACGAGCAGTACTTC.

This chain uses TRBV27 with TRBJ2-7; D not resolved. V lost 0 bases and J 5 bases, leaving 8 bases between the germline ends. The CDR3 runs to 13 residues. Germline V lookup: CDR1 MNHEY, CDR2 SMNVEV (reference sequence). As DNA, the CDR3 is TGTGCCAGCAGTTTATCGGGCTACGACGAGCAGTACTTC. Its protein is CASSLSGYDEQYF.

This chain uses TRBV6-1 with TRBJ2-1; tentatively, D is TRBD1 (6 bases). Per the germline V gene, CDR1 is MNHNS and CDR2 is SASEGT. V lost 6 bases and J 1 base, leaving 13 bases between the germline ends. CDR3 length: 15 residues. CDR3 sequence reads: CASRTLQGSYNEQFF. The CDR3 DNA reads TGTGCCAGCAGGACTTTACAGGGTTCCTACAATGAGCAGTTCTTC.

V and J are TRBV7-8 and TRBJ1-5, with TRBD1 matching 8 bases. There are 14 residues in the CDR3. Germline-derived CDR1 and CDR2 are SGHVS and FQNEAQ. Losses at the gene ends were 5 bases for V and 3 bases for J; bases not matched to a gene: 3. The CDR3 spells CASSVDRVNQPQHF. In DNA, the CDR3 is TGTGCCAGCAGCGTGGACAGGGTCAATCAGCCCCAGCATTTT.

This clone was seen a handful of times. The J gene is TRBJ1-2, the V gene TRBV5-4; 7 bases are shared with TRBD1. V lost 4 bases, J lost 2 bases, and 8 bases stayed unmatched. This CDR3 has 15 amino acids. Per the germline V gene, CDR1 is SGHNT and CDR2 is YYREEE (reference sequence). This CDR3 is CASSPGQTLNYGYTF. In DNA, the CDR3 is TGTGCCAGCAGCCCGGGACAGACACTAAACTATGGCTACACCTTC.